This T cell receptor (beta chain) was obtained from a study of identical twins. Study-level findings and limits: Without tracking the same donors, conclusions rested on cross-sectional statistical analysis.

This clonotype was seen more than once but under ten times. The target antigen is unknown. TCRdb reanalysed the 5' RACE reads using MiXCR and keeps one entry per CDR3 protein. The table lists 450,000 to 600,000 distinct CDR3 sequences, approximately 20% of them singletons. CDR1 is SQVTM, CDR2 ANQGSEA, per germline. CDR3 size: 15 residues. With 7 bases clipped from V and 8 bases from J, the junction kept 13 bases outside the gene matches. The same sample was also used in a study of yellow fever vaccine responses in identical twins. This second report adds: Vaccine-induced T cell responses in twins were reportedly observed to appear partly convergent, partly personalized.

Input material: CD4+ T cells sorted from blood. The chain recombines TRBV29-1 with TRBJ2-1; TRBD2 agrees at 11 bases. This sequence originates from a young woman in good health. The chain's CDR3 is CSGVSGRAIGYEQFF. In DNA, the CDR3 is TGCAGCGGTGTTAGCGGGAGGGCCATTGGTTATGAGCAGTTCTTC.